This TCR beta chain derives from a study of identifying expanded T cells in peripheral blood. Broader study findings: Differentially abundant clones: around 1.2 between replicates, 16.4 at about 13 days, 18 to 20 at four. Roughly two-week clone count variance significantly increased as total template count grew.

Collection occurred without any documented infections or immune events in donors. Assay: immunoSEQ multiplex PCR; the TCRdb copy retains only in-frame clones and omits some. The sample consists of about 94,000 clones, roughly 87% of them appearing once. With respect to this clone: Its antigen is not identified.

The length of the CDR3 is 15 residues. V lost 5 bases to trimming and J lost 6 bases, with 18 bases between them. In germline, CDR1 is SGHAT, CDR2 FQNNGV. The TCR comes from a person aged 18-70 years in good health. The rearrangement joins TRBV11-2 to TRBJ2-3, with D possibly TRBD1 on 6 matching bases. Sequenced input: blood. As DNA, the CDR3 is TGTGCCAGCAGCCCGAGACAGGTGTATCTGGATACGCAGTATTTT. This gives the protein CASSPRQVYLDTQYF.